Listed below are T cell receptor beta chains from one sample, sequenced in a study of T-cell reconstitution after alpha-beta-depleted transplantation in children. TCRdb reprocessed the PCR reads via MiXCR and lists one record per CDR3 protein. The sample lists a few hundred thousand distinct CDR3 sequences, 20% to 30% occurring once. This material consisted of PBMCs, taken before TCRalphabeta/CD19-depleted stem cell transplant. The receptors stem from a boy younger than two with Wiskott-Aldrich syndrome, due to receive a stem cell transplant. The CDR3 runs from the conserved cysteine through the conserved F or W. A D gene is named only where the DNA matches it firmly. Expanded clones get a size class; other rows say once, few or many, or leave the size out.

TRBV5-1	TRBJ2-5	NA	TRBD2	CASTNRLAGAETQYF	TGCGCCAGCACCAACAGACTAGCGGGAGCGGAGACCCAGTACTTC
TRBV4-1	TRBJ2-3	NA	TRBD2	CASSQPRREGDTQYF	TGCGCCAGCAGCCAACCCCGGCGGGAGGGTGATACGCAGTATTTT
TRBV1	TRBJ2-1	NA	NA	CTGRTAEGEEQFF	TGCACCGGACGGACAGCAGAGGGAGAGGAGCAGTTCTTC
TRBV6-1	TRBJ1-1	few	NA	CASSRRWTETYTEAFF	TGTGCCAGCAGCCGACGTTGGACGGAAACCTACACTGAAGCTTTCTTT
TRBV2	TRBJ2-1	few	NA	CASSARGAGSYNEQFF	TGTGCCAGCAGTGCCAGGGGGGCGGGAAGCTACAATGAGCAGTTCTTC
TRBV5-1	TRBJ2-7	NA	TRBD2	CASSLTSGRRLEQYF	TGCGCCAGCAGCCTGACTAGCGGGAGGAGGCTCGAGCAGTACTTC
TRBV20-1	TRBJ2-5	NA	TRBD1	CSVRDRRETQYF	TGCAGTGTCCGGGACAGGAGGGAGACCCAGTACTTC
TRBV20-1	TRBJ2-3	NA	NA	CSARDPLTVSDTQYF	TGCAGTGCTAGAGACCCCCTTACAGTGTCGGATACGCAGTATTTT
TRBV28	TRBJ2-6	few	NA	CASLVSGANVLTF	TGTGCCAGCCTCGTTTCTGGGGCCAACGTCCTGACTTTC
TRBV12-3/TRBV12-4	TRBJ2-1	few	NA	CASSLTRGAYNEQFF	TGTGCCAGCAGTTTAACAAGGGGGGCCTACAATGAGCAGTTCTTC
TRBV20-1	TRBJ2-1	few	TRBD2	CSADTSGGNNEQFF	TGCAGTGCAGATACTAGCGGAGGGAACAATGAGCAGTTCTTC
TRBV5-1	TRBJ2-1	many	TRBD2	CASSLLAGGRNEQFF	TGCGCCAGCAGCTTACTAGCGGGAGGAAGGAATGAGCAGTTCTTC
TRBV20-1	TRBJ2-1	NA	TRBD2	CSARFPGGVDEQFF	TGCAGTGCTAGATTTCCGGGAGGGGTCGATGAGCAGTTCTTC
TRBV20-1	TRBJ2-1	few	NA	CSAPGRYNEQFF	TGCAGTGCACCGGGACGCTACAATGAGCAGTTCTTC
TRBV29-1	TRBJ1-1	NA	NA	CSVDREAFF	TGCAGCGTTGACAGGGAAGCTTTCTTT
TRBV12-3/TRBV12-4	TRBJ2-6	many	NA	CASSLRGSGANVLTF	TGTGCCAGCAGCTTAAGGGGATCTGGGGCCAACGTCCTGACTTTC
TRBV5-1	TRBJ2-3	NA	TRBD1	CASRTQGAGADTQYF	TGCGCCAGCCGAACCCAGGGGGCCGGCGCAGATACGCAGTATTTT
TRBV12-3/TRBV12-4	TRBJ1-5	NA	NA	CASSLTSSNQPQHF	TGTGCCAGCAGTTTAACCAGCTCCAATCAGCCCCAGCATTTT
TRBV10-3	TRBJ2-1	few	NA	CAISEGFSYNEQFF	TGTGCCATCAGTGAAGGGTTCTCCTACAATGAGCAGTTCTTC
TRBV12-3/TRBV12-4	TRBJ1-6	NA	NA	CASSAAGNSPLHF	TGTGCCAGCAGCGCGGCGGGGAATTCACCCCTCCACTTT
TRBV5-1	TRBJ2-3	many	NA	CASSLVWGTDTQYF	TGCGCCAGCAGCTTGGTATGGGGCACAGATACGCAGTATTTT
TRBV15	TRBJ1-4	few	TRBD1	CATRVRGPDEKLFF	TGTGCCACCAGGGTCAGGGGGCCCGATGAAAAACTGTTTTTT
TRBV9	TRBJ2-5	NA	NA	CASSVAPSSETQYF	TGTGCCAGCAGCGTAGCCCCATCGTCGGAGACCCAGTACTTC
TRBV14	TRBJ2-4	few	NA	CASASGLSGAKNIQYF	TGTGCCAGCGCCTCAGGACTGAGCGGGGCCAAAAACATTCAGTACTTC
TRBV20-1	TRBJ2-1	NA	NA	CSARDMGPLYEQFF	TGCAGTGCTAGAGATATGGGGCCTCTCTATGAGCAGTTCTTC
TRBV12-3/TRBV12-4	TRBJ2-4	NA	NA	CASSPWGAQENIQYF	TGTGCCAGCAGTCCCTGGGGTGCTCAGGAAAACATTCAGTACTTC
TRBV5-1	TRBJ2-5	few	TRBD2	CASSSLAGDEETQYF	TGCGCCAGCAGCTCACTAGCGGGAGATGAAGAGACCCAGTACTTC
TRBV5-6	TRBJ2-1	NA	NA	CASSLAPTTTEQFF	TGTGCCAGCAGCTTGGCCCCCACGACCACTGAGCAGTTCTTC
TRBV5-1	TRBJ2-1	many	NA	CASSLLQGPYNEQFF	TGCGCCAGCAGCTTGTTACAGGGACCCTACAATGAGCAGTTCTTC
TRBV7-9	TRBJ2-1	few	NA	CASSLEAVEQFF	TGTGCCAGCAGCTTAGAGGCGGTTGAGCAGTTCTTC
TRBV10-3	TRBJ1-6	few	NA	CATRAGDNSPLHF	TGTGCCACTCGAGCAGGGGATAATTCACCCCTCCACTTT
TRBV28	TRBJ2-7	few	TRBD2	CASSLGGRVYEQYF	TGTGCCAGCAGTTTGGGCGGGAGGGTCTACGAGCAGTACTTC
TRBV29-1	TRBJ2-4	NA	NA	CSGGAANIQYF	TGCAGCGGGGGGGCGGCAAACATTCAGTACTTC
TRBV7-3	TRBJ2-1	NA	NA	CASSYTGRDSYNEQFF	TGTGCCAGCAGCTATACAGGCAGAGACTCCTACAATGAGCAGTTCTTC
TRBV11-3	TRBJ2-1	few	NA	CASSKDSLNEQFF	TGTGCCAGCAGTAAAGACAGCCTTAATGAGCAGTTCTTC
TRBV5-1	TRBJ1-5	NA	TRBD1	CASSFTGGGDQPQHF	TGCGCCAGCAGCTTCACAGGGGGCGGGGATCAGCCCCAGCATTTT
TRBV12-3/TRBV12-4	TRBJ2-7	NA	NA	CASSLGGTAYYEQYF	TGTGCCAGCAGTTTGGGGGGGACAGCCTACTACGAGCAGTACTTC
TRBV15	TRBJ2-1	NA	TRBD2	CATSIGGTSGIYNEQFF	TGTGCCACCAGCATTGGCGGGACTAGCGGGATCTACAATGAGCAGTTCTTC
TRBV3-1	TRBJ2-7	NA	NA	CASSQPGPVSYEQYF	TGTGCCAGCAGCCAGCCCGGACCCGTCTCCTACGAGCAGTACTTC
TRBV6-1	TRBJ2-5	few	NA	CASSELGETQYF	TGTGCCAGCAGTGAACTGGGGGAGACCCAGTACTTC
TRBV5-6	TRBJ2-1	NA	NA	CASSLASRSSYNEQFF	TGTGCCAGCAGCTTGGCTAGCCGGAGCTCCTACAATGAGCAGTTCTTC
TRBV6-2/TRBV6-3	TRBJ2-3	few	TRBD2	CASSYSKLAGVDYTDTQYF	TGTGCCAGCAGTTACTCGAAGCTAGCGGGAGTGGATTACACAGATACGCAGTATTTT
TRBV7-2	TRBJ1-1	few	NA	CASSLGSVGPTEAFF	TGTGCCAGCAGCTTAGGGTCAGTCGGTCCCACTGAAGCTTTCTTT